This TCR beta chain emerged from a study of T cells after yellow fever vaccination. Study-wide results and caveats: Post-booster repertoires again held most primary-vaccination clones (roughly 96% CD4, roughly 90% CD8).

Germline values: CDR1 KGHSH, CDR2 LQKENI. Trimming stripped 0 bases from V and 2 bases from J, with 13 bases between. The length of the CDR3 is 17 residues. TCRdb fed the 5' RACE reads into MiXCR, producing one record per CDR3 protein. Of some 300,000 distinct CDR3 sequences listed, approximately 8% are singletons. This clonotype has ten or more counts. Its antigen is currently unknown. The V and J genes are TRBV18 and TRBJ2-2; maybe TRBD1 (6 bases). The material was PBMCs, obtained around 45 days after the first yellow fever vaccination. The clonotype comes from a man between 18 and 35 years old who received the YFV17D yellow fever vaccine. This chain's CDR3 is CASSPPGTLVNTGELFF. DNA of the CDR3: TGTGCCAGCTCACCACCGGGGACACTCGTTAACACCGGGGAGCTGTTTTTT.